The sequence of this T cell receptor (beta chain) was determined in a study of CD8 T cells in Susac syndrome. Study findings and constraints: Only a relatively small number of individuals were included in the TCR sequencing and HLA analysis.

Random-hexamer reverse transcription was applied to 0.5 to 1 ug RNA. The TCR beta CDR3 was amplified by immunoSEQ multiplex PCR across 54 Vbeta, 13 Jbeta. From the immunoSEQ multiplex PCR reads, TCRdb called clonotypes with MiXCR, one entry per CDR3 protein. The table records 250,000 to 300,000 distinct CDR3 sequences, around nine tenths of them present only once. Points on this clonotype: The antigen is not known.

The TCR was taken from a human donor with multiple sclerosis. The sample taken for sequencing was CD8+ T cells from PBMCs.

The CDR3 is CASSRLGPLDEQFF. CDR3 DNA sequence: TGTGCCAGCAGCAGACTAGGCCCTCTCGATGAGCAGTTCTTC. This chain connects TRBV7-9 to TRBJ2-1, with D perhaps TRBD2 (6 bases). This CDR3 is 14 amino acids long. V shed 5 bases and J shed 8 bases, with 16 bases lying between them. Germline lookup yields CDR1 SEHNR and CDR2 FQNEAQ (reference sequence).